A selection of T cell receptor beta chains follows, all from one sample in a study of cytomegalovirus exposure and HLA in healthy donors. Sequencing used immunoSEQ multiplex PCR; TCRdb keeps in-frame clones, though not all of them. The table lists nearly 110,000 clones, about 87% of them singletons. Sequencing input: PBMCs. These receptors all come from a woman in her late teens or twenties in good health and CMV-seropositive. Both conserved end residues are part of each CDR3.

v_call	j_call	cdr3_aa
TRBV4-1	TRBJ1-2	CASSQVLGGTNYGYTF
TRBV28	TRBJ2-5	CASSDRGREETQYF
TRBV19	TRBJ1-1	CASSYLGLGTEAFF
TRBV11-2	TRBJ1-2	CASSSHLSRGGQGGYTF
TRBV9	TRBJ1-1	CASSPDRVPGNTEAFF
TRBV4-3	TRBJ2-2	CASTQLAGGNTGELFF
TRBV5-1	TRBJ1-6	CASSPGQGDWNSPLHF
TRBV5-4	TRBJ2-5	CASSGSSGETQYF
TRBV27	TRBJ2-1	CASSFRGRNEQFF
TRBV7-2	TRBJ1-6	CASSRDRGSSYNSPLHF
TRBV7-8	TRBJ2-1	CASSYGTSGGEFF
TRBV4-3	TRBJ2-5	CASSQRTGGPQETQYF
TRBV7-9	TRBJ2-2	CASSLEGTGELFF
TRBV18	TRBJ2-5	CASSSGAQETQYF
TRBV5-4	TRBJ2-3	CASSLWTDPTDTQYF
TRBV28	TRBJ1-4	CASSVTGPGRGKLFF
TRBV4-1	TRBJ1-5	CASSLDRGDRQPQHF
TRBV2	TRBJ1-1	CASSEGQGLGAEAFF
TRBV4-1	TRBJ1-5	CASSPLQGPNQPQHF
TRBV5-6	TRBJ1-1	CASSLVPGGGTEAFF
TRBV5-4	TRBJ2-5	CASSSPGTEETQYF
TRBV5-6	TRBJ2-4	CASSGTPAWDQYF
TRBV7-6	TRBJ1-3	CASSLVTSGNTIYF
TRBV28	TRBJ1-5	CASSFIRYQPQHF
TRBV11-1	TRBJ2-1	CASSQGTSGLNEQFF
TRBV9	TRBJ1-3	CASSGGKDRPGNTIYF
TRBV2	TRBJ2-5	CASSEAPGLAERETQYF
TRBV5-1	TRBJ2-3	CASGEPGGRVQYF
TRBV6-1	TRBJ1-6	CASSETGWLSSYNSPLHF
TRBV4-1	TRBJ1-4	CASSHQGWTNEKLFF
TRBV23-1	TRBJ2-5	CASSLGGKETQYF